This TCR beta chain is from a study of blood T cell repertoires in COVID-19. About the research overall: The United States, Italy and Spain were the sources of the acute and convalescent COVID-19 samples. In each case, the material was cDNA or gDNA derived from T cells, B-cell-depleted T cells, or PBMCs.

In the original processing: Reference gene primer amplification in the assay estimated nucleated cell counts. This table comes from immunoSEQ multiplex PCR, and its TCRdb copy is limited to in-frame clones, with some not included. Clone size and the V and J calls come from that table; the DNA yielded D and trimming. Of under 200,000 clones detected, 84% appear once; the ten largest clones hold 13% to 15%. Germline V gene data show CDR1 as MNHNS and CDR2 as SASEGT. CDR3 length: 14 amino acids. The ends lost 6 bases at V and 3 bases at J; junction bases unmatched: 5. This clonotype was obtained from a man between 18 and 29 years old with active or convalescent COVID-19. Specimen: peripheral blood. V and J are TRBV6-1 and TRBJ2-5; 9 bases line up with TRBD1. The CDR3 region is CASRPTGGKETQYF. CDR3 in DNA: TGTGCCAGCAGGCCGACAGGGGGAAAAGAGACCCAGTACTTC.